The 5 T cell receptor beta chains given below trace back to one sample, sequenced in a study of OX40 agonist ivuxolimab in advanced cancers. TCRdb's copy holds only in-frame clones and misses some; the assay was immunoSEQ multiplex PCR. This sample has tens of thousands of clones, with 88% found just once. This specimen consisted of CD4+ or CD8+ T cells sorted from blood, obtained in a trial of the OX40 agonist ivuxolimab. All receptors come from an adult with an advanced solid tumor such as melanoma, head and neck, liver or kidney cancer.

This chain connects TRBV2 to TRBJ2-7, with a weak D call TRBD1 (5 bases). The germline V gene encodes CDR1 SNHLY and CDR2 FYNNEI. V was trimmed by 8 bases and J by 3 bases, leaving 14 bases between them. The CDR3 totals 13 residues. CDR3: CASLDGHGYEQYF. DNA of the CDR3: TGTGCCAGCCTGGACGGACACGGCTACGAGCAGTACTTC.

There are a few counts of this clone. The chain carries TRBV28 and TRBJ1-1; D gene ambiguous. Germline-derived CDR1 and CDR2 are MDHEN and SYDVKM. The CDR3 runs 13 residues. The V end was cut by 3 bases, the J end by 2 bases, with 7 bases between. The CDR3 region is CASSFGQNTEAFF. DNA for the CDR3: TGTGCCAGCAGTTTCGGCCAAAACACTGAAGCTTTCTTT.

V and J are TRBV10-3 and TRBJ1-2, with 7 bases fitting TRBD1. This CDR3 contains 12 residues. With 8 bases clipped from V and 5 bases from J, the junction kept 5 bases outside the gene matches. Germline V gives CDR1 ENHRY, CDR2 SYGVKD. The CDR3 nucleotides read TGTGCCATCGGAACAGGGGAATATGGCTACACCTTC. This translates into CAIGTGEYGYTF.

The rearrangement joins TRBV30 to TRBJ1-5; D is uncertain. The CDR3 has 14 amino acids. V lost 1 base, J lost 1 base, and 8 bases lay in between. Germline CDR1 and CDR2: GTSNPN and SVGIG (reference sequence). The CDR3 sequence is CAWSGEGSNQPQHF. The CDR3 DNA follows: TGTGCCTGGAGTGGAGAGGGAAGCAATCAGCCCCAGCATTTT.

The genes are TRBV30 and TRBJ2-2, with D hard to call. This CDR3 spans 14 amino acids. V dropped 5 bases and J dropped 0 bases, with 10 bases sitting between them. The V gene's germline CDR1 is GTSNPN and CDR2 SVGIG (reference sequence). The DNA for the CDR3 is TGTGCCTGGCAGAGGATGACGAACACCGGGGAGCTGTTTTTT. Protein: CAWQRMTNTGELFF. Variable domain in full (rest from reference TRBV30 and TRBJ2-2): SQTIHQWPATLVQPVGSPLSLECTVEGTSNPNLYWYRQAAGRGLQLLFYSVGIGQISSEVPQNLSASRPQDRQFILSSKKLLLSDSGFYLCAWQRMTNTGELFFGEGSRLTVL.